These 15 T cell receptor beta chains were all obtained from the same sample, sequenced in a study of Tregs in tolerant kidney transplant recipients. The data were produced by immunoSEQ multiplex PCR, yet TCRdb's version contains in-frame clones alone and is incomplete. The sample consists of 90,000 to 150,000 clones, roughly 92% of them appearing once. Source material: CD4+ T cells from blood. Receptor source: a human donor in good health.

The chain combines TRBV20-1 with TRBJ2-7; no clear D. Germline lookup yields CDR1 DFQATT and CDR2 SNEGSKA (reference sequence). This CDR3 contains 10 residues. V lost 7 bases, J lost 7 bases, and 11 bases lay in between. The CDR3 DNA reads TGCAGTGTTGTGGTTAAGGAGCAGTACTTC. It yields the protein CSVVVKEQYF.

In nucleotides, the CDR3 is TGCGCCAGCAGCTTCCTAGCGGGGGGTGACAATGAGCAGTTCTTC. Its translation is CASSFLAGGDNEQFF. The chain recombines TRBV5-1 with TRBJ2-1, with 11 bases that match TRBD2. This CDR3 comprises 15 residues. The germline V gene encodes CDR1 SGHRS and CDR2 YFSETQ. Trimming took 2 bases from V and 5 from J; bases not matched to a gene: 3.

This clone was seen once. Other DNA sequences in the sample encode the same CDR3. CDR3 loop: CASSDSNQPQHF. In DNA form, the CDR3 reads TGTGCCAGCAGTGACAGCAATCAGCCCCAGCATTTT. The chain couples TRBV2 to TRBJ1-5; no definite D call. Germline CDR1 reads SNHLY; CDR2 reads FYNNEI. Trimming shortened V by 3 bases and J by 1 base, and 1 base separated the two germline ends. The length of the CDR3 is 12 residues.

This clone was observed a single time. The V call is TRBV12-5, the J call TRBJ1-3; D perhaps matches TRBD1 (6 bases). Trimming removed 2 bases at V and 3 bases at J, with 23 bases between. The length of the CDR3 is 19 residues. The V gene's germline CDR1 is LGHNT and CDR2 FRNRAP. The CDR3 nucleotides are TGTGCTAGTGGTTTGACCATGGGGGCGGAAAGGATCGGTGGAAACACCATATATTTT. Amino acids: CASGLTMGAERIGGNTIYF.

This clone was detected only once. The CDR3 bases are TGTGCCAGCAGCTTGCGGTTCTGGGGACAGGGAGACACCGGGGAGCTGTTTTTT. The encoded protein is CASSLRFWGQGDTGELFF. The chain couples TRBV5-4 to TRBJ2-2, with 9 bases aligning to TRBD1. The germline V gene encodes CDR1 SGHNT and CDR2 YYREEE (reference sequence). The CDR3 extends over 18 amino acids. Trimming cost V 1 base and J 3 bases; bases outside gene matches: 10.

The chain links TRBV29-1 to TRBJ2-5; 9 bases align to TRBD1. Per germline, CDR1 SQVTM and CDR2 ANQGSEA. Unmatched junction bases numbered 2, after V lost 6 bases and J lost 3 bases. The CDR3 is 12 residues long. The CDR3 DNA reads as TGCAGCGTAAGGACAGGGGAAGAGACCCAGTACTTC. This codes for CSVRTGEETQYF.

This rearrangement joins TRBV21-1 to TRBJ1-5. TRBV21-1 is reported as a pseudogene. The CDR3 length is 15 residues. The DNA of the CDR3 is TGTGCCAGCAGCCCACGAGGGGGAGGTGTCCAGCCCCAGCATTTT. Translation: CASSPRGGGVQPQHF.

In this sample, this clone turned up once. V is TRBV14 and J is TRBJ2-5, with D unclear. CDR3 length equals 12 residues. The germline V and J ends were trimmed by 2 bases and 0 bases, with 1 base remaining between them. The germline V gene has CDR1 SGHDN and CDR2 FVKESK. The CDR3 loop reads CASSQHQETQYF. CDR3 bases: TGTGCCAGCAGCCAACACCAAGAGACCCAGTACTTC.

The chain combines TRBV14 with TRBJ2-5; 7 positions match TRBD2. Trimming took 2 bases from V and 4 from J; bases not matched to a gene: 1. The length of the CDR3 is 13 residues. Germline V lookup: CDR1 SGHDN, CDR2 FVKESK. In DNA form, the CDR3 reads TGTGCCAGCAGCCAAAGGGAGGGAGAGACCCAGTACTTC. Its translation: CASSQREGETQYF.

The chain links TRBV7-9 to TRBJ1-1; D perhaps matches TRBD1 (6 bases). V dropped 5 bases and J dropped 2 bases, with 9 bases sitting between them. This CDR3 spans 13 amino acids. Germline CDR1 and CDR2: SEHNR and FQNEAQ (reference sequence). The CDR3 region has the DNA TGTGCCAGCAGCCGGACAGCAAACACTGAAGCTTTCTTT. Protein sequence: CASSRTANTEAFF.

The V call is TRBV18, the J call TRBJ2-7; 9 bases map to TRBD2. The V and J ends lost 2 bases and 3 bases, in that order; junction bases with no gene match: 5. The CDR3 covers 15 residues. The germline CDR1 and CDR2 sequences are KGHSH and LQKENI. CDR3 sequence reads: CASSPEAGGNYEQYF. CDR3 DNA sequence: TGTGCCAGCTCACCAGAAGCGGGAGGAAACTACGAGCAGTACTTC.

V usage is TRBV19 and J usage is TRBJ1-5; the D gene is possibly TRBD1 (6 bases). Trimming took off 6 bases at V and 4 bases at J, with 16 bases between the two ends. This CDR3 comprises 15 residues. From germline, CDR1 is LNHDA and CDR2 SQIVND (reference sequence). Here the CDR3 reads CASRTGTGRNQPQHF. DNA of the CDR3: TGTGCCAGTAGAACAGGGACGGGGAGAAATCAGCCCCAGCATTTT.

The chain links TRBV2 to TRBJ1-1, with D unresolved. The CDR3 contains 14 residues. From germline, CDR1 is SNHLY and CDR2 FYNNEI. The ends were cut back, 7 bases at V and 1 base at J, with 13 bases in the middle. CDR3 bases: TGTGCCAGCACTCCTACGGGCAGGAACACTGAAGCTTTCTTT. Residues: CASTPTGRNTEAFF.

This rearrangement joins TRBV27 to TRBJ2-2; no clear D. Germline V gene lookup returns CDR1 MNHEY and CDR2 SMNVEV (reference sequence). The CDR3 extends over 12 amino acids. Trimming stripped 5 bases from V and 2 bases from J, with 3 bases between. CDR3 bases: TGTGCCAGCAGTACTAACACCGGGGAGCTGTTTTTT. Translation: CASSTNTGELFF.

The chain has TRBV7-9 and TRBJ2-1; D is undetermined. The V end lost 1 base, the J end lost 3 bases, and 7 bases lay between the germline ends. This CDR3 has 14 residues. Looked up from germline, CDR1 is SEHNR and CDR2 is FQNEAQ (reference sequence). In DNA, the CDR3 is TGTGCCAGCAGCTTAGGCGATTACTACAATGAGCAGTTCTTC. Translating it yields CASSLGDYYNEQFF. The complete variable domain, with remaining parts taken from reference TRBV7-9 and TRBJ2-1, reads DTGVSQNPRHKITKRGQNVTFRCDPISEHNRLYWYRQTLGQGPEFLTYFQNEAQLEKSRLLSDRFSAERPKGSFSTLEIQRTEQGDSAMYLCASSLGDYYNEQFFGPGTRLTVL.